These 13 T cell receptor beta chains came from one sample sequenced in a study of T-cell memory formation after mild COVID-19. TCRdb itself ran the 5' RACE reads through MiXCR, one entry per CDR3 protein. This sample has around 430,000 distinct CDR3 sequences, with roughly 15% found just once. The sequenced sample was PBMCs or a T cell subset sorted from them (not recorded which). These receptors originate from a young man who had mild COVID-19 (a few samples of this study predate the infection). Cell type and time point are not known.

This clonotype was counted between two and nine times. The chain has TRBV7-2 and TRBJ2-2; D gene unclear. Germline CDR1 SGHTA, CDR2 FQGNSA. The CDR3 has 16 amino acids. Trimming left V 4 bases short and J 4 bases short, with 16 bases between. In DNA, the CDR3 is TGTGCCAGCAGCTACCGCCCCGGACGGCCCACCGGGGAGCTGTTTTTT. Its protein is CASSYRPGRPTGELFF.

This clonotype was picked up a small number of times. The chain uses TRBV7-2 and TRBJ1-6; no clear D gene. There are 12 residues in the CDR3. Germline CDR1 is SGHTA and CDR2 is FQGNSA. Trimming stripped 2 bases from V and 11 bases from J, with 7 bases between. CDR3 sequence (DNA): TGTGCCAGCAGCTTATTCGGCCCACCCCTCCACTTT. The encoded protein is CASSLFGPPLHF.

The genes are TRBV19 and TRBJ2-2; D ambiguous. The CDR3 is 13 residues long. V lost 0 bases and J lost 5, with 4 bases in between. Germline CDR1 reads LNHDA; CDR2 reads SQIVND (reference sequence). For the CDR3, the DNA is TGTGCCAGTAGTATAGACTGGACCGGGGAGCTGTTTTTT. As protein: CASSIDWTGELFF. Looking up the rest from reference TRBV19 and TRBJ2-2 gives the full variable domain: DGGITQSPKYLFRKEGQNVTLSCEQNLNHDAMYWYRQDPGQGLRLIYYSQIVNDFQKGDIAEGYSVSREKKESFPLTVTSAQKNPTAFYLCASSIDWTGELFFGEGSRLTVL.

A word on this clonotype: At one of its ends the junction is not consistent with the germline gene, which may arise from a read error. This sequence joins TRBV6-4 and TRBJ1-2, with a tentative D call TRBD1 (5 bases). The length of the CDR3 is 10 residues. From germline, CDR1 is MRHNA and CDR2 SNTAGT. The CDR3: CASSPWRGYF. The CDR3 DNA reads TGTGCCAGCAGTCCCTGGCGGGGGTACTTC.

The chain is built from TRBV5-1 and TRBJ1-1; 7 nucleotides align to TRBD1. The CDR3 extends over 15 amino acids. Germline CDR1 is SGHRS and CDR2 is YFSETQ. Losses at the gene ends were 3 bases for V and 0 bases for J; bases not matched to a gene: 5. For the CDR3, the DNA is TGCGCCAGCAGCTCCCCCCAGGGGGTGAACACTGAAGCTTTCTTT. It codes for CASSSPQGVNTEAFF.

The chain couples TRBV28 to TRBJ2-7; tentative D call: TRBD1 (5 bases). The length of the CDR3 is 14 residues. V was cut by 5 bases and J by 3 bases, with 14 bases left in between. Germline values: CDR1 MDHEN, CDR2 SYDVKM. The CDR3 DNA sequence: TGTGCCAGCAGTCTACGACAGCTCTTCTACGAGCAGTACTTC. It translates to CASSLRQLFYEQYF.

The chain carries TRBV10-3 and TRBJ2-3; a weak D match, TRBD1 (5 bases). Between the trimmed V and J ends, which lost 3 bases and 2 bases, there was a span of 9 bases. Germline V gene data show CDR1 as ENHRY and CDR2 as SYGVKD. The CDR3 has 14 residues. The CDR3 DNA is TGTGCCATCAGTGACTGGGGCTACACAGATACGCAGTATTTT. Its translation: CAISDWGYTDTQYF.

This clonotype was found a few times. V gene TRBV4-1 combines with J gene TRBJ1-2; no clear D gene. V lost 2 bases and J lost 4, with 14 bases in between. This CDR3 is 15 amino acids long. Germline CDR1 is MGHRA and CDR2 is YSYEKL. In DNA, the CDR3 is TGCGCCAGCAGCCAAATAGAAACAGCCGTCTATGGCTACACCTTC. Translated, it gives CASSQIETAVYGYTF.

This clonotype was observed a handful of times. The V gene is TRBV29-1, the J gene TRBJ2-5; 8 nucleotides agree with TRBD2. CDR1 is SQVTM and CDR2 is ANQGSEA in the germline V gene. This CDR3 comprises 14 residues. V was pared by 6 bases and J by 4 bases, with 10 bases of the junction left unmatched. The CDR3: CSVGSQRGIETQYF. CDR3 DNA sequence: TGCAGCGTGGGGAGCCAGCGGGGGATAGAGACCCAGTACTTC.

There are a few counts of this clonotype. J is TRBJ2-2 and V is TRBV7-9; D possibly corresponds to TRBD2 (6 bases). This CDR3 has 17 amino acids. V was pared by 5 bases and J by 3 bases, with 19 bases between. CDR1 SEHNR and CDR2 FQNEAQ come from the germline V gene (reference sequence). The CDR3 region has the DNA TGTGCCAGCAGCACCAGGAGGGGACCCTTCCACACCGGGGAGCTGTTTTTT. Protein sequence: CASSTRRGPFHTGELFF.

This clonotype was seen only a few times. This chain uses TRBV6-5 with TRBJ2-7; the D gene is possibly TRBD1 (5 bases). In germline, CDR1 is MNHEY, CDR2 SVGAGI. V was cut by 0 bases and J by 2 bases, with 14 bases left in between. This CDR3 spans 16 amino acids. In nucleotides, the CDR3 is TGTGCCAGCAGTTACTCTAGGCAGGGTCCAACCTACGAGCAGTACTTC. This encodes CASSYSRQGPTYEQYF.

The CDR3 DNA reads as TGTGCCAGCAGTGATACCACCCGACTAGCTTTCTTT. Amino acids: CASSDTTRLAFF. The J gene is TRBJ1-1, the V gene TRBV25-1; D ambiguous. CDR1 is MGHDK and CDR2 is SYGVNS in the germline V gene. The germline V and J ends were trimmed by 3 bases and 10 bases, with 12 bases remaining between them. The CDR3 is 12 amino acids.

This clonotype was seen many times. The chain employs TRBV3-1 and TRBJ1-6; D is unresolved. Trimming stripped 0 bases from V and 10 bases from J, with 10 bases between. The CDR3 is made up of 14 amino acids. The germline V gene has CDR1 LGHDT and CDR2 YNNKEL (reference sequence). CDR3 nucleotides: TGTGCCAGCAGCCAAGATAGGGTAGGATCACCCCTCCACTTT. It is translated as CASSQDRVGSPLHF.